The clone carrying this T cell receptor (beta chain) has a single count. No antigen is known for it. The data were taken from a study of T cell responses to AZD1222 COVID-19 vaccine. Libraries were prepared by immunoSEQ multiplex PCR; TCRdb keeps only in-frame clonotypes and omits some of them. The table includes some 80,000 clones, 65% to 80% detected once. Study results and caveats: Increased Spike-specific TCR breadth and depth were observed after two AZD1222 doses.

Trimming removed 1 base from V and 6 bases from J, with 9 bases in between. The CDR3 runs to 14 residues. The V gene's germline CDR1 is MGHRA and CDR2 YSYEKL. This chain joins TRBV4-1 and TRBJ2-2; unclear D gene. This specimen consisted of peripheral blood, obtained 28 days after the second dose of the MenACWY control vaccine. The TCR comes from an adult who received the MenACWY meningococcal vaccine as a control. The CDR3 DNA is TGCGCCAGCAGCCAAGTCGCCGGGCCCGGGGAGCTGTTTTTT. Translated, it gives CASSQVAGPGELFF.